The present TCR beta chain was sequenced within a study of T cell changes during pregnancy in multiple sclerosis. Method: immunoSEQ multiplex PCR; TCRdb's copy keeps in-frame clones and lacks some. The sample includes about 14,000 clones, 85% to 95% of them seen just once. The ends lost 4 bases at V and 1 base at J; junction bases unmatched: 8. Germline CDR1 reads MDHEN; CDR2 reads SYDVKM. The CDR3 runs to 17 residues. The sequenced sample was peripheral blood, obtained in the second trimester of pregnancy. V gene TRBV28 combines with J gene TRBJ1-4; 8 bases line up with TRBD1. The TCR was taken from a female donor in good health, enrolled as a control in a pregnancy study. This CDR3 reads CASSSSSRGRTNEKLFF. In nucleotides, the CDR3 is TGTGCCAGCAGTTCCTCGTCCAGGGGGCGAACTAATGAAAAACTGTTTTTT.